The rows below give T cell receptor beta chains drawn from one sample of a study of shared clonotypes between healthy human individuals. TCRdb's copy holds only in-frame clones and misses some; the assay was immunoSEQ multiplex PCR. Of more than 550,000 clones listed, over 60% were seen once; the top ten hold approximately 2%. Source material: memory CD4+ T cells sorted from blood. Every receptor here comes from a woman aged 30 to 39 in good health. The CDR3 runs from the conserved cysteine through the conserved F or W. A D gene is named only where the DNA matches it firmly. The listing skips clone size in some rows; elsewhere it reads once, few, many or a size class.

J gene | clone size | V gene | D gene | CDR3 protein | CDR3 DNA
TRBJ2-5 | . | TRBV11-2 | . | CASSFLGTVSKETQYF | TGTGCCAGCAGCTTTTTAGGCACCGTCTCTAAAGAGACCCAGTACTTC
TRBJ2-3 | . | TRBV13 | . | CASSRGDTQYF | TGTGCCAGCAGTCGCGGAGATACGCAGTATTTT
TRBJ2-1 | . | TRBV28 | . | CASSLTIYNEQFF | TGTGCCAGCAGTTTAACCATCTACAATGAGCAGTTCTTC
TRBJ2-3 | . | TRBV4-1 | TRBD2 | CASSQDSGRPTDTQYF | TGCGCCAGCAGCCAAGATAGCGGGAGGCCCACAGATACGCAGTATTTT
TRBJ2-6 | . | TRBV5-6 | TRBD2 | CASSLRTSGTGANVLTF | TGTGCCAGCAGCTTGAGGACTAGCGGGACTGGGGCCAACGTCCTGACTTTC
TRBJ2-3 | . | TRBV7-9 | . | CASSPARGSSTDTQYF | TGTGCCAGCAGCCCCGCCAGAGGAAGCAGCACAGATACGCAGTATTTT
TRBJ2-7 | . | TRBV25-1 | TRBD1 | CASSESGTGLSYEQYF | TGTGCCAGCAGTGAATCCGGGACAGGGCTGTCCTACGAGCAGTACTTC
TRBJ1-4 | . | TRBV7-9 | TRBD1 | CASSLALGQGGEKLFF | TGTGCCAGCAGCTTAGCGCTAGGACAGGGAGGAGAAAAACTGTTTTTT
TRBJ2-7 | . | TRBV7-9 | . | CASSPAGQLTYEQYF | TGTGCCAGCAGCCCTGCGGGACAGCTAACCTACGAGCAGTACTTC
TRBJ2-7 | few | TRBV9 | TRBD2 | CASSVLTSGRYEQYF | TGTGCCAGCAGCGTTTTGACTAGCGGGAGATACGAGCAGTACTTC
TRBJ1-2 | . | TRBV6-6 | . | CASSSGSYGYTF | TGTGCCAGCAGTTCCGGCAGCTATGGCTACACCTTC
TRBJ2-6 | . | TRBV28 | . | CASSSRGTSGANVLTF | TGTGCCAGCAGTTCGAGGGGGACCTCTGGGGCCAACGTCCTGACTTTC
TRBJ2-5 | . | TRBV6-1 | . | CASSESGGSWGRETQYF | TGTGCCAGCAGTGAAAGTGGTGGCAGTTGGGGAAGGGAGACCCAGTACTTC
TRBJ1-2 | . | TRBV19 | . | CASKRDQANYGYTF | TGTGCCAGTAAGCGAGACCAGGCCAACTATGGCTACACCTTC
TRBJ2-1 | once | TRBV6-4 | . | CASSDSGVNNEQFF | TGTGCCAGCAGTGACTCAGGCGTGAACAATGAGCAGTTCTTC
TRBJ2-7 | . | TRBV6-5 | TRBD2 | CASRPTSGGIEQYF | TGTGCCAGCAGACCCACTAGCGGGGGGATCGAGCAGTACTTC
TRBJ1-5 | . | TRBV19 | . | CASSTAGTGKRHF | TGTGCCAGTAGTACCGCCGGGACGGGAAAAAGGCATTTT
TRBJ2-7 | . | TRBV14 | TRBD1 | CASSQRGPLYEQYF | TGTGCCAGCAGCCAAAGGGGGCCTCTCTACGAGCAGTACTTC
TRBJ1-2 | . | TRBV7-2 | . | CASSSSGLGYTF | TGTGCCAGCAGCTCGTCAGGATTGGGCTACACCTTC
TRBJ2-2 | . | TRBV5-1 | . | CASSQQGVTGELFF | TGCGCCAGCAGCCAACAGGGAGTCACCGGGGAGCTGTTTTTT
TRBJ2-4 | few | TRBV2 | . | CASSEMGIQYF | TGTGCCAGCAGTGAAATGGGCATTCAGTACTTC
TRBJ2-6 | . | TRBV5-1 | . | CASSANSYSGANVLTF | TGCGCCAGCAGCGCAAACAGCTACTCTGGGGCCAACGTCCTGACTTTC
TRBJ2-3 | . | TRBV2 | TRBD2 | CASSASPSGRTDTQYF | TGTGCCAGCAGTGCCTCACCTAGCGGGAGAACAGATACGCAGTATTTT
TRBJ1-5 | . | TRBV18 | . | CASSPEAGGQPQHF | TGTGCCAGCTCACCGGAGGCGGGAGGTCAGCCCCAGCATTTT
TRBJ2-2 | . | TRBV25-1 | TRBD1 | CASSDQTGRTGELFF | TGTGCCAGCAGTGACCAGACAGGGCGGACCGGGGAGCTGTTTTTT
TRBJ2-3 | few | TRBV5-7 | TRBD2 | CASSLVVSREADTQYF | TGTGCCAGCAGCTTGGTGGTATCGCGGGAGGCAGATACGCAGTATTTT
TRBJ2-7 | . | TRBV6-6 | . | CASSYSTGLSSYEQYF | TGTGCCAGCAGTTACTCGACAGGTCTTAGCTCCTACGAGCAGTACTTC
TRBJ1-2 | . | TRBV6-1 | . | CASSPQGNYGYTF | TGTGCCAGCAGTCCACAGGGTAACTATGGCTACACCTTC
TRBJ2-1 | . | TRBV7-9 | . | CASSTIRGSYNEQFF | TGTGCCAGCAGCACCATCAGGGGCTCCTACAATGAGCAGTTCTTC
TRBJ2-7 | few | TRBV6-1 | . | CASSEAGRYEQYF | TGTGCCAGCAGTGAAGCCGGGCGCTACGAGCAGTACTTC
TRBJ2-1 | . | TRBV5-4 | TRBD2 | CASSPTSGISNEQFF | TGTGCCAGCAGCCCGACTAGCGGGATTTCCAATGAGCAGTTCTTC
TRBJ1-5 | . | TRBV19 | . | CASSTTGADWGLSQPQHF | TGTGCCAGTAGTACAACCGGGGCTGACTGGGGGCTAAGTCAGCCCCAGCATTTT
TRBJ2-7 | . | TRBV4-1 | . | CASSQDWGVGGSLYEQYF | TGCGCCAGCAGCCAAGATTGGGGAGTAGGGGGGAGTTTATACGAGCAGTACTTC
TRBJ2-7 | . | TRBV28 | TRBD1 | CASSPGDRAYEQYF | TGTGCCAGCAGTCCCGGGGACAGGGCCTACGAGCAGTACTTC
TRBJ2-5 | . | TRBV28 | . | CASTQLRVQYF | TGTGCCAGCACCCAACTACGAGTTCAGTACTTC
TRBJ2-5 | . | TRBV10-2 | . | CASSELASVRRQETQYF | TGCGCCAGCAGTGAATTGGCTAGCGTGAGGCGACAGGAGACCCAGTACTTC
TRBJ2-3 | . | TRBV9 | TRBD2 | CASSDWTSGGNTQYF | TGTGCCAGCAGCGATTGGACTAGCGGAGGGAATACGCAGTATTTT
TRBJ2-1 | . | TRBV7-2 | TRBD2 | CASSSVTSGYNEQFF | TGTGCCAGCAGCTCAGTGACTAGCGGTTACAATGAGCAGTTCTTC
TRBJ2-1 | . | TRBV15 | TRBD1 | CATSTERAGGRGLREQFF | TGTGCCACCAGCACGGAGAGAGCCGGGGGCAGGGGGCTGCGTGAGCAGTTCTTC
TRBJ2-1 | . | TRBV14 | . | CASSPARVEQFF | TGTGCCAGCAGCCCCGCCCGGGTCGAGCAGTTCTTC
TRBJ1-3 | . | TRBV5-4 | TRBD1 | CASSSGQGARNTIYF | TGTGCCAGCAGCTCGGGACAGGGGGCAAGAAACACCATATATTTT
TRBJ1-2 | . | TRBV7-2 | . | CASSPQRDNYGYTF | TGTGCCAGCAGCCCACAGCGGGACAACTATGGCTACACCTTC
TRBJ1-2 | few | TRBV28 | . | CASSSPFLGYTF | TGTGCCAGCAGTTCACCTTTCCTTGGCTACACCTTC
TRBJ1-5 | . | TRBV18 | . | CASSLNSGEGEAQHF | TGTGCCAGCTCACTCAACTCGGGGGAGGGCGAGGCCCAGCATTTT
TRBJ2-2 | many | TRBV25-1 | . | CASSEYKDGKNTGELFF | TGTGCCAGCAGTGAATATAAGGACGGCAAGAACACCGGGGAGCTGTTTTTT
TRBJ2-5 | . | TRBV6-5 | . | CASSYRFQETQYF | TGTGCCAGCAGTTACCGCTTCCAAGAGACCCAGTACTTC
TRBJ1-1 | . | TRBV29-1 | . | CSVSRGMNTEAFF | TGCAGCGTTTCCAGAGGGATGAACACTGAAGCTTTCTTT
TRBJ2-1 | . | TRBV6-6 | . | CASSYSPEAYNEQFF | TGTGCCAGCAGTTACTCTCCCGAAGCCTACAATGAGCAGTTCTTC
TRBJ2-3 | . | TRBV7-6 | TRBD2 | CASSLVSSGSPDTQYF | TGTGCCAGCAGCTTAGTTTCGAGCGGGAGTCCAGATACGCAGTATTTT
TRBJ1-1 | . | TRBV29-1 | . | CSVEYRERSTEAFF | TGCAGCGTTGAGTACAGGGAAAGAAGCACTGAAGCTTTCTTT
TRBJ2-1 | . | TRBV28 | . | CASSSTTREQFF | TGTGCCAGCAGTTCAACGACTCGTGAGCAGTTCTTC
TRBJ1-5 | . | TRBV19 | . | CASSAMTQPQHF | TGTGCCAGTAGTGCTATGACCCAGCCCCAGCATTTT
TRBJ2-7 | . | TRBV5-1 | TRBD1 | CASSQTTGGDEQYF | TGCGCCAGCAGCCAGACGACAGGGGGCGACGAGCAGTACTTC
TRBJ1-2 | . | TRBV21-1 | . | CASSKPPQGSTGYTF | TGTGCCAGCAGCAAACCCCCGCAGGGATCGACGGGCTACACCTTC